This is a list of T cell receptor beta chains from one sample in a study of cytomegalovirus exposure and HLA in healthy donors. Profiling relied on immunoSEQ multiplex PCR, and the TCRdb table lists in-frame clones only, not all of them. The data hold roughly 110,000 clones, with 60% to 80% observed a single time. The sequencing sample was made of PBMCs. The receptor source for this set is a human donor in good health. Both conserved end residues are part of each CDR3. The D gene is left open where the match is weak. Some rows mark clone size as missing; the rest say once, few, many or name a class of expanded clone.

TRBV29-1,-,TRBJ1-1,TRBD1,TGCAGCGTTGTGTTGGGGCACAGGGGGCAGGGGGCTGAAGCTTTCTTT,CSVVLGHRGQGAEAFF
TRBV19,few,TRBJ2-1,TRBD2,TGTGCCAGTAGTCACCGGACTAGCGGGTCCTACAATGAGCAGTTCTTC,CASSHRTSGSYNEQFF
TRBV4-2,once,TRBJ1-1,-,TGTGCCAGCAGCCAAGAGGGACTCTTGAACACTGAAGCTTTCTTT,CASSQEGLLNTEAFF
TRBV30,-,TRBJ2-3,TRBD2,TGTGCCTGGAGTGGGGGCGGGGGGCCTGATACGCAGTATTTT,CAWSGGGGPDTQYF
TRBV6-6,-,TRBJ1-1,-,TGTGCCAGCACCGAGGGGGTTACTGAAGCTTTCTTT,CASTEGVTEAFF
TRBV19,-,TRBJ1-5,-,TGTGCCAGTAAATTAACAGGGTATAGCAATCAGCCCCAGCATTTT,CASKLTGYSNQPQHF
TRBV6-1,-,TRBJ1-5,-,TGTGCCAGCAGTGAGGGGGCTGCTCAGCCCCAGCATTTT,CASSEGAAQPQHF
TRBV6-6,once,TRBJ1-5,-,TGTGCCAGCAGTGACAGTTATAGCAATCAGCCCCAGCATTTT,CASSDSYSNQPQHF
TRBV10-3,many,TRBJ1-2,-,TGTGCCATCAGTGATGTCAAACTCCCACTCTACACCTTC,CAISDVKLPLYTF
TRBV5-1,-,TRBJ2-3,-,TGCGCCAGCAGCTTGGAAGGCGGGAACCAAGATACGCAGTATTTT,CASSLEGGNQDTQYF
TRBV5-8,few,TRBJ1-2,TRBD1,TGTGCCAGCAGCTTGGGTCGACAGGGGTCGTATGGCTACACCTTC,CASSLGRQGSYGYTF
TRBV7-9,-,TRBJ2-1,TRBD2,TGTGCCAGCAGCCGTAGCGGGACTAGCGTGGATGAGCAGTTCTTC,CASSRSGTSVDEQFF
TRBV19,-,TRBJ1-2,TRBD1,TGTGCCACTCAACGGGACAGGGGTTATGGCTACACCTTC,CATQRDRGYGYTF
TRBV4-3,once,TRBJ1-5,-,TGCGCCAACGCCCCGGGGTGTGGTAGCAATCAGCCCCAGCATTTT,CANAPGCGSNQPQHF
TRBV9,few,TRBJ1-6,-,TGTGCCAGCAGCGTAGGCCCGAGGGACACCTCTAGGTCACCCCTCCACTTT,CASSVGPRDTSRSPLHF
TRBV27,few,TRBJ2-7,TRBD2,TGTGCCAGCAGCCTCGGGGGGGAGCAGTACTTC,CASSLGGEQYF
TRBV2,-,TRBJ2-1,TRBD2,TGTGCCAGCAGTGGACTAGCGGGAACCCCACAGTTCTTC,CASSGLAGTPQFF
TRBV5-1,-,TRBJ2-7,-,TGCGCCAGCAGCCCGTGGGAGAGAGGAGTCCACGAGCAGTACTTC,CASSPWERGVHEQYF
TRBV5-1,-,TRBJ2-7,-,TGCGCCAGCAGCTTGGGCAGGGTCTCCTACGAGCAGTACTTC,CASSLGRVSYEQYF
TRBV6-5,-,TRBJ1-1,-,TGTGCCAGCAGTTACTACGGGGCGGGGATGAACACTGAAGCTTTCTTT,CASSYYGAGMNTEAFF
TRBV5-5,few,TRBJ1-6,-,TGTGCCAGCAGCTTTCCATTTTCACCCCTCCACTTT,CASSFPFSPLHF
TRBV7-2,-,TRBJ2-7,TRBD2,TGTGCCAGCAGTCAGATGGGGGGGGTCAGCGGGGAGCAGTACTTC,CASSQMGGVSGEQYF
TRBV13,few,TRBJ2-1,-,TGTGCCAGCAGCTTAGTCGGAGACCGAAATGAGCAGTTCTTC,CASSLVGDRNEQFF
TRBV5-1,-,TRBJ2-7,TRBD2,TGCGCCAGCAGCGCCGGCTCAGCGGGAGCCTCCGAGCAGTACTTC,CASSAGSAGASEQYF
TRBV15,-,TRBJ2-1,TRBD2,TGTGCCACCAGCAGGGGACTAGCGGGAGTAGATGAGCAGTTCTTC,CATSRGLAGVDEQFF
TRBV2,-,TRBJ2-7,-,TGTGCCAGCAGTGTTGTGAGCTCCTACGAGCAGTACTTC,CASSVVSSYEQYF
TRBV27,few,TRBJ2-1,TRBD1,TGTGCCAGCAGTTTAAGGATCATACAGGGGGCTTATGAGCAGTTCTTC,CASSLRIIQGAYEQFF
TRBV4-3,-,TRBJ2-1,-,TGCGCCAGCAGCCAAGTAGGCGGCGGGGCAGGGTTAGATGAGCAGTTCTTC,CASSQVGGGAGLDEQFF
TRBV14,-,TRBJ1-2,TRBD1,TGTGCCAGCAGCCCCGGACAGGGCGTAGGCTACACCTTC,CASSPGQGVGYTF
TRBV19,few,TRBJ2-4,TRBD1,TGTGCCAGTAGGCCGGGACAGCAAAACATTCAGTACTTC,CASRPGQQNIQYF
TRBV19,-,TRBJ1-5,TRBD1,TGTGCCAGTAAGTCGACAGGGCCCCGACATAAGGCCCAGCATTTT,CASKSTGPRHKAQHF
TRBV6-1,-,TRBJ2-7,-,TGTGCCAGCAGCTTAGCGAACCGGTACGAGCAGTACTTC,CASSLANRYEQYF
TRBV5-1,-,TRBJ2-3,-,TGCGCCAGCAGCTTGGTCCCCCACTCGCCGACGGGTGCCACAGATACGCAGTATTTT,CASSLVPHSPTGATDTQYF
TRBV7-8,few,TRBJ2-5,-,TGTGCCAGCAGCCTCTTGCACGGAGAGCAGTACTTC,CASSLLHGEQYF
TRBV5-1,-,TRBJ2-3,TRBD2,TGCGCCAGCAGCCCTAGCGGGACCCGGCAGTATTTT,CASSPSGTRQYF
TRBV5-4,-,TRBJ2-5,TRBD2,TGTGCCAGCAGCCCGCCGGGCGGGGGGGGCCAAGAGACCCAGTACTTC,CASSPPGGGGQETQYF
TRBV7-9,-,TRBJ2-1,-,TGTGCCAGCAGCCTAACCGGGGGAACAGAGCAGTTCTTC,CASSLTGGTEQFF
TRBV11-2,few,TRBJ2-3,-,TGTGCCAGCAGCTTAGCCCCCAGGGGTACGCAGTATTTT,CASSLAPRGTQYF
TRBV7-8,-,TRBJ1-4,-,TGTGCCAGCAGCTTAGCTCCGACAGGATTGGAGGAGAAACTGTTTTTT,CASSLAPTGLEEKLFF
TRBV5-4,-,TRBJ2-2,-,TGTGCCAGCAGTTCTCACGGCACCGGGGAGCTGTTTTTT,CASSSHGTGELFF
TRBV9,once,TRBJ2-1,-,TGTGCCAGCAGCGTCTCCCTAGAGGTAAGCTCCTACAATGAGCAGTTCTTC,CASSVSLEVSSYNEQFF
TRBV7-9,few,TRBJ1-2,TRBD1,TGTGCCAGCAGCTTAGTAGGGACAGAAGGCGGCTACACCTTC,CASSLVGTEGGYTF
TRBV2,-,TRBJ2-7,TRBD2,TGTGCCAGCTCGCGGGAGGCCTCCTACGAGCAGTACTTC,CASSREASYEQYF
TRBV19,-,TRBJ1-2,TRBD1,TGTGCCAGTAGCGGGACAGGGGCCTATGGCTACACCTTC,CASSGTGAYGYTF
TRBV6-6,-,TRBJ1-1,TRBD1,TGTGCCAGCAGTTACGGGGGACAGCCGATGAACACTGAAGCTTTCTTT,CASSYGGQPMNTEAFF
TRBV6-1,few,TRBJ1-6,TRBD1,TGTGCCAGCAACCTACGGACAGGGCCAAATTCACCCCTCCACTTT,CASNLRTGPNSPLHF
TRBV4-2,-,TRBJ2-5,TRBD2,TGTGCCAGCAGTGCGGGAGCCGCGGCTAGCGGGGAAGAGACCCAGTACTTC,CASSAGAAASGEETQYF
TRBV5-1,-,TRBJ1-4,TRBD1,TGCGCCAGCAGACGGGACAGTAATAATGAAAAACTGTTTTTT,CASRRDSNNEKLFF
TRBV5-1,-,TRBJ1-1,-,TGCGCCAGCAGCTTTAGGGGCAACACTGAAGCTTTCTTT,CASSFRGNTEAFF
TRBV19,-,TRBJ1-6,-,TGTGCCAGTATGGACAGTCGTTCCTATAATTCACCCCTCCACTTT,CASMDSRSYNSPLHF
TRBV19,-,TRBJ1-5,-,TGTGCCAGTCAGGGTCTGAGGCAGCCCCAGCATTTT,CASQGLRQPQHF
TRBV5-1,-,TRBJ2-7,TRBD2,TGCGCCAGCAGCTCGACTTTAGCGGGAGCTGACTACGAGCAGTACTTC,CASSSTLAGADYEQYF
TRBV9,-,TRBJ2-3,TRBD1,TGTGCCAGCAACAGGGGGCAACCTTCAGATACGCAGTATTTT,CASNRGQPSDTQYF
TRBV5-1,-,TRBJ1-1,TRBD1,TGCGCCAGCAGCAGGACGACAGGGAAGCCTGAAGCTTTCTTT,CASSRTTGKPEAFF